Below, 6 T cell receptor beta chains from the same sample are listed, as sequenced in a study of breast tumors, draining lymph nodes, adjacent tissues. TCRdb processed the multiplex PCR reads anew with MiXCR; each CDR3 protein has one entry. The sample carries approximately 19,000 distinct CDR3 sequences, roughly 50% recorded once. Sequencing was performed on breast tumor tissue. The receptors derive from a female donor with breast cancer. Some clones in this sample may be carry-over from other donors' samples.

This clonotype was seen repeatedly, ten times or more. The chain combines TRBV19 with TRBJ2-2; the D call may be TRBD1 or TRBD2 (6 bases each). The CDR3 loop spans 15 amino acids. The germline gives CDR1 LNHDA, CDR2 SQIVND (reference sequence). The germline V and J ends were trimmed by 5 bases and 3 bases, with 13 bases remaining between them. CDR3 protein: CASSPQGRYTGELFF. The CDR3 coding sequence is TGTGCCAGTAGTCCGCAGGGGAGGTACACCGGGGAGCTGTTTTTT.

There are many counts of this clonotype. The chain links TRBV18 to TRBJ2-3, with D possibly being TRBD1 or TRBD2 (5 bases each). The CDR3 extends over 14 amino acids. Germline CDR1 is KGHSH and CDR2 is LQKENI. V lost 1 base and J 5 bases, leaving 10 bases between the germline ends. CDR3 protein: CASSPRGGKDTQYF. The CDR3 DNA sequence: TGTGCCAGCTCACCACGTGGGGGTAAAGATACGCAGTATTTT.

The chain recombines TRBV20-1 with TRBJ2-3; TRBD1 is a possible D gene (6 bases). The germline CDR1 and CDR2 sequences are DFQATT and SNEGSKA (reference sequence). The V gene lost 2 bases and the J gene lost 1 base, with 13 bases spanning the gap. This CDR3 has 15 amino acids. The CDR3 DNA reads TGCAGTGCTAGACCCGATCCAGGGGGCACAGATACGCAGTATTTT. It specifies CSARPDPGGTDTQYF.

V usage is TRBV5-6 and J usage is TRBJ2-7, with TRBD2 matching over 14 bases. Germline CDR1 is SGHDT and CDR2 is YYEEEE. The CDR3 extends over 15 amino acids. The trim removed 5 bases at V and 6 bases at J, leaving 7 bases unmatched. For the CDR3, the DNA is TGTGCCAGCAGTCCCGGGACTAGCGGGAGATTCGAGCAGTACTTC. This gives the protein CASSPGTSGRFEQYF.

This clonotype was observed once. It is unclear where the CDR3 begins or ends on the DNA, so no DNA is shown, and the CDR3 is as TCRdb lists it. The chain links TRBV11-1 to TRBJ1-2; the table's D call, TRBD1, was not checked against the DNA. The CDR3 has 21 amino acids, counting both end residues. Germline loops: CDR1 SGHAT, CDR2 FQDESV (reference sequence). This CDR3 is CASSFYICSAHETGSNYGYTF.

This clonotype is termed medium-sized. The chain has TRBV12-3 or TRBV12-4 and TRBJ1-6; D ambiguous. V was cut by 3 bases and J by 10 bases, with 16 bases left in between. CDR3 length: 15 residues. The CDR3 DNA follows: TGTGCCAGCAGTTTTCAATCGATTTTAGGGTCACCCCTCCACTTT. It codes for CASSFQSILGSPLHF.